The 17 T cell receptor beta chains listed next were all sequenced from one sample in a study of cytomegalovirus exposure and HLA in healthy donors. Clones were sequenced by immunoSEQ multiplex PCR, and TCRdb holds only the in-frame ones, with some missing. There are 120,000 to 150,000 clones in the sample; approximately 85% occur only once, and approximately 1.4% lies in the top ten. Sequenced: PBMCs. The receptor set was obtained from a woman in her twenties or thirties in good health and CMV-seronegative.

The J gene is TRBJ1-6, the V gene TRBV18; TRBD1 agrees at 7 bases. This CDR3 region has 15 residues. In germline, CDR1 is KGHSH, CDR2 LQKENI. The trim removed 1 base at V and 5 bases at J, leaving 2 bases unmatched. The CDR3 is CASSPQGANNSPLHF. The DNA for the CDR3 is TGTGCCAGCTCACCACAGGGGGCTAATAATTCACCCCTCCACTTT.

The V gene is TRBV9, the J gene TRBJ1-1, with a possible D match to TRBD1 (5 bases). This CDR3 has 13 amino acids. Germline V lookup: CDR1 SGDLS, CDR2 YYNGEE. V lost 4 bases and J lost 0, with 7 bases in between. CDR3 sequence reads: CASSTGMNTEAFF. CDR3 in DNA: TGTGCCAGCAGCACAGGCATGAACACTGAAGCTTTCTTT.

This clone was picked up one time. As DNA, the CDR3 is TGTGCCAGCACCCCGTTGAGGGGAGGCGATGGCTACACCTTC. Translating gives CASTPLRGGDGYTF. This sequence joins TRBV18 and TRBJ1-2; TRBD1 is a possible D gene (5 bases). V dropped 8 bases and J dropped 6 bases, with 19 bases sitting between them. Germline-derived CDR1 and CDR2 are KGHSH and LQKENI. The CDR3 has 14 amino acids.

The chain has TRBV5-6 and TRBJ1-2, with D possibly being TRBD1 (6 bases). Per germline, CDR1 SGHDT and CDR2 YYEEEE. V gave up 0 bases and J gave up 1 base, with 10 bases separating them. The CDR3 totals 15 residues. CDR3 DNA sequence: TGTGCCAGCAGCTTGGAATTCAGGGGTAACTATGGCTACACCTTC. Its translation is CASSLEFRGNYGYTF.

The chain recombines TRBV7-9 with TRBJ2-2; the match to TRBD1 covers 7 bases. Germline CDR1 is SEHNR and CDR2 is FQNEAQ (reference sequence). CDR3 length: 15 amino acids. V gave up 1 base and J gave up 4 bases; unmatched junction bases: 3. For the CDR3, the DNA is TGTGCCAGCAGCTTAGGACAGGGCACCACCGGGGAGCTGTTTTTT. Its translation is CASSLGQGTTGELFF.

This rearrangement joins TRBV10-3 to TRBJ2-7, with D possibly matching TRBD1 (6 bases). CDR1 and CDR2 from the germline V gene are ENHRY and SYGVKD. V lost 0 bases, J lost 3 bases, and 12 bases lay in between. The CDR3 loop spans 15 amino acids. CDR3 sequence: CAISESMDRYYEQYF. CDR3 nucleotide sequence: TGTGCCATCAGTGAGTCGATGGACAGATACTACGAGCAGTACTTC.

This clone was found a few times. The CDR3 reads CASSIRVREKLFF. CDR3 coding DNA: TGTGCCAGCAGCATCAGGGTTCGAGAAAAACTGTTTTTT. The V call is TRBV11-2, the J call TRBJ1-4; TRBD1 might be the D (5 bases). V dropped 5 bases and J dropped 8 bases, with 12 bases sitting between them. The germline V gene has CDR1 SGHAT and CDR2 FQNNGV. The CDR3 spans 13 residues.

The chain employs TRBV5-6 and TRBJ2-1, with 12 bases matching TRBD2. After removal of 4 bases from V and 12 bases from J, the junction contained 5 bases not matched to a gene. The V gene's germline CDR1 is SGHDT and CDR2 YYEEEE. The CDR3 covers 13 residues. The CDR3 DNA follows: TGTGCCAGCAGCCTTCCGACTAGCGGGGGGCAGTTCTTC. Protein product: CASSLPTSGGQFF.

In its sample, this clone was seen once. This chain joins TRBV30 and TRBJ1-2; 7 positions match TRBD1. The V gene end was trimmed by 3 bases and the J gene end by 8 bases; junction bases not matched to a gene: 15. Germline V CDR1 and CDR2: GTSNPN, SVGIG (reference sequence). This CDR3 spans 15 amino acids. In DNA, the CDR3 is TGTGCCTGGAGGCCGGTAAAAGGGGGCAATTTCGGCTACACCTTC. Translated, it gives CAWRPVKGGNFGYTF.

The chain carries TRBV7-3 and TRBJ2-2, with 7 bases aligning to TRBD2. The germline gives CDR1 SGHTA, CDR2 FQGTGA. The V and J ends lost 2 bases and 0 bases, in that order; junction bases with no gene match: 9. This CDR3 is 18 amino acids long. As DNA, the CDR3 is TGTGCCAGCAGCTTAGATCTTGCTGCGGGGGCGAACACCGGGGAGCTGTTTTTT. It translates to CASSLDLAAGANTGELFF.

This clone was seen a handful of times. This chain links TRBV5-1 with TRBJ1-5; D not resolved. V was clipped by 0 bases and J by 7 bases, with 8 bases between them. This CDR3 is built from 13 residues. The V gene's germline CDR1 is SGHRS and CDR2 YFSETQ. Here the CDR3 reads CASSLAGQQPQHF. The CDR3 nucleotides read TGCGCCAGCAGCTTGGCAGGCCAGCAGCCCCAGCATTTT.

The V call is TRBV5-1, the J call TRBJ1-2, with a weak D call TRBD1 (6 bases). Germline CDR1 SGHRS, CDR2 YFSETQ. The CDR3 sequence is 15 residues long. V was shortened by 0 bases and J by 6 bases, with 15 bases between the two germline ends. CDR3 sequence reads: CASSLATGRGHGYTF. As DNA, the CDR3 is TGCGCCAGCAGCTTGGCGACTGGCAGGGGTCATGGCTACACCTTC.

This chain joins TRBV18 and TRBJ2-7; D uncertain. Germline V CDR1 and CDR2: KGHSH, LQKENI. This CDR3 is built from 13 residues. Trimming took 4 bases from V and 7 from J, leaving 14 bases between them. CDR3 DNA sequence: TGTGCCAGCTCACTAAATCTAGGTAAAGAGCAGTACTTC. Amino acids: CASSLNLGKEQYF.

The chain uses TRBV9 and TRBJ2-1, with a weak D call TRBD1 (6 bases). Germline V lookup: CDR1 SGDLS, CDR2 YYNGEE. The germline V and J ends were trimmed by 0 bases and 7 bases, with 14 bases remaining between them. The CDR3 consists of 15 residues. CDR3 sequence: CASSVAGKQGNEQFF. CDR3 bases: TGTGCCAGCAGCGTAGCGGGAAAGCAGGGGAATGAGCAGTTCTTC.

CDR3 bases: TGTGCCAGCAGCCAAACTAGCTCCTACGAGCAGTACTTC. Protein sequence: CASSQTSSYEQYF. The chain employs TRBV7-9 and TRBJ2-7; D possibly corresponds to TRBD2 (5 bases). Trimming took off 5 bases at V and 0 bases at J, with 8 bases between the two ends. The CDR3 has 13 residues. Germline values: CDR1 SEHNR, CDR2 FQNEAQ (reference sequence).

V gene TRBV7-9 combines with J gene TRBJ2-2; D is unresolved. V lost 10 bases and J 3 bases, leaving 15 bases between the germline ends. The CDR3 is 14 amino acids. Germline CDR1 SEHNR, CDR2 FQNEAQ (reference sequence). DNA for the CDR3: TGTGCCACCCCACAATTTCAGGACACCGGGGAGCTGTTTTTT. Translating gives CATPQFQDTGELFF.

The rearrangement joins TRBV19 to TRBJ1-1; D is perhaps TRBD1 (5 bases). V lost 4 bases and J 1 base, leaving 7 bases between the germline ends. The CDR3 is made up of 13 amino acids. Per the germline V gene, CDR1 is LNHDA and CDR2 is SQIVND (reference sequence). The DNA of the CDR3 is TGTGCCAGTAGTAACAGGTGGAACACTGAAGCTTTCTTT. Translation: CASSNRWNTEAFF.